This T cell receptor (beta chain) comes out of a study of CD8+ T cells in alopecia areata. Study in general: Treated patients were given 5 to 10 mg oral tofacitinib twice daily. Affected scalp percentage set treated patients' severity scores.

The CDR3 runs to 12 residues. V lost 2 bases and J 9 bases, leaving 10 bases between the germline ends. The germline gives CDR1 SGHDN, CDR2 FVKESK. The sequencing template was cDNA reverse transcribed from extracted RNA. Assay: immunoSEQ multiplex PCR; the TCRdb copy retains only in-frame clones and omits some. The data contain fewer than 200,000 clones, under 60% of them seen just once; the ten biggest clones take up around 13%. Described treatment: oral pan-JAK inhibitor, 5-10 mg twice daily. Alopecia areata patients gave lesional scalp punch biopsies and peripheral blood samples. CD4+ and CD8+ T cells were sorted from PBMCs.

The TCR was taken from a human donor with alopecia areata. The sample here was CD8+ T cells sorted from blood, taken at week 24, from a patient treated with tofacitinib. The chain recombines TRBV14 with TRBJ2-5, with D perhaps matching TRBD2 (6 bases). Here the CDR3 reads CASSQRREAQYF. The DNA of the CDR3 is TGTGCCAGCAGCCAACGAAGGGAGGCCCAGTACTTC.